These 27 T cell receptor beta chains were sequenced from one sample in a study of T cell changes during pregnancy in multiple sclerosis. The table came from immunoSEQ multiplex PCR; TCRdb's copy has only in-frame clones and leaves some out. The table records about 50,000 clones, over 85% of them present only once. Sequenced material: CD4+ T cells from peripheral blood mononuclear cells, taken before pregnancy. Source of these receptors: a female donor with multiple sclerosis, enrolled in a pregnancy study.

V usage is TRBV5-1 and J usage is TRBJ2-7; 10 nucleotides align to TRBD1. Germline-derived CDR1 and CDR2 are SGHRS and YFSETQ. The CDR3 sequence is 15 residues long. Trimming took 4 bases from V and 7 from J; bases not matched to a gene: 11. CDR3 protein: CASSPSGTGVGEQYF. In DNA, the CDR3 is TGCGCCAGCAGCCCCTCCGGGACAGGGGTGGGGGAGCAGTACTTC. Drawing the rest from reference TRBV5-1 and TRBJ2-7, the complete variable domain is KAGVTQTPRYLIKTRGQQVTLSCSPISGHRSVSWYQQTPGQGLQFLFEYFSETQRNKGNFPGRFSGRQFSNSRSEMNVSTLELGDSALYLCASSPSGTGVGEQYFGPGTRLTVT.

In its sample, this clone was seen a few times. V gene TRBV27 combines with J gene TRBJ2-1, with 7 bases matching TRBD2. The CDR3 is 16 amino acids. The ends lost 7 bases at V and 0 bases at J; junction bases unmatched: 9. Germline V lookup: CDR1 MNHEY, CDR2 SMNVEV (reference sequence). The CDR3 DNA is TGTGCCAGCAAGTTAGAGAGGACTAGCTCCTACAATGAGCAGTTCTTC. It yields the protein CASKLERTSSYNEQFF.

The chain joins TRBV9 to TRBJ2-1, with 8 bases identical to TRBD2. V dropped 6 bases and J dropped 4; count of bases not matched to a gene: 12. This CDR3 is built from 16 residues. Per germline, CDR1 SGDLS and CDR2 YYNGEE. In DNA form, the CDR3 reads TGTGCCAGCACCCCGGTGGGGAGCGGGAGATACAATGAGCAGTTCTTC. This gives the protein CASTPVGSGRYNEQFF.

V is TRBV7-8 and J is TRBJ2-2; 9 bases are shared with TRBD2. CDR1 SGHVS and CDR2 FQNEAQ come from the germline V gene. The CDR3 is made up of 16 amino acids. V lost 8 bases, J lost 6 bases, and 13 bases stayed unmatched. The CDR3 nucleotides are TGTGCCAGCGTTCTCTTGGCGGGAGGGCCTGCCGGGGAGCTGTTTTTT. It yields the protein CASVLLAGGPAGELFF.

The V call is TRBV30, the J call TRBJ2-7; 7 bases map to TRBD1. The CDR3 loop spans 12 amino acids. The J segment lost 2 bases and the V segment lost 7 bases, leaving 5 bases of the junction unmatched. CDR1 GTSNPN and CDR2 SVGIG come from the germline V gene (reference sequence). The CDR3 sequence is CAYETGTYEQYF. CDR3 in DNA: TGTGCCTATGAGACAGGGACCTACGAGCAGTACTTC. The whole variable domain, remainder taken from reference TRBV30 and TRBJ2-7, is SQTIHQWPATLVQPVGSPLSLECTVEGTSNPNLYWYRQAAGRGLQLLFYSVGIGQISSEVPQNLSASRPQDRQFILSSKKLLLSDSGFYLCAYETGTYEQYFGPGTRLTVT.

This chain uses TRBV5-1 with TRBJ2-7; D unclear. Trimming stripped 0 bases from V and 2 bases from J, with 9 bases between. The CDR3 is made up of 14 amino acids. Germline V lookup: CDR1 SGHRS, CDR2 YFSETQ. The CDR3, as DNA: TGCGCCAGCAGCTTGGGTAGAGGTCCCTACGAGCAGTACTTC. Protein sequence: CASSLGRGPYEQYF.

This clone showed up just once. The V gene is TRBV27, the J gene TRBJ2-7, with TRBD1 matching over 9 bases. CDR3 length equals 15 residues. Germline V gene lookup returns CDR1 MNHEY and CDR2 SMNVEV (reference sequence). Trimming removed 5 bases from V and 2 bases from J; junction bases left unmatched: 7. This CDR3 reads CASSPGQGRAYEQYF. For the CDR3, the DNA is TGTGCCAGCAGTCCGGGACAGGGCCGAGCCTACGAGCAGTACTTC.

The V call is TRBV2, the J call TRBJ2-7, with D possibly being TRBD1 (6 bases). Per the germline V gene, CDR1 is SNHLY and CDR2 is FYNNEI. V was pared by 2 bases and J by 6 bases, with 8 bases between. The CDR3 loop spans 12 amino acids. The CDR3 here is CASSEQGTEQYF. Written as DNA, the CDR3 is TGTGCCAGCAGTGAACAGGGGACCGAGCAGTACTTC.

The chain is built from TRBV29-1 and TRBJ2-5; TRBD2 aligns across 9 bases. This CDR3 has 14 amino acids. V shed 6 bases and J 5 bases; nucleotides not matched to a gene: 10. Germline-derived CDR1 and CDR2 are SQVTM and ANQGSEA. The CDR3, as DNA: TGCAGCGTCTCCTATAGCGGGAGAACGGAGACCCAGTACTTC. This gives the protein CSVSYSGRTETQYF.

The gene calls are TRBV7-2 and TRBJ2-7, with 10 bases fitting TRBD2. The CDR3 consists of 13 residues. Germline values: CDR1 SGHTA, CDR2 FQGNSA. After removal of 6 bases from V and 5 bases from J, the junction contained 4 bases not matched to a gene. The CDR3 nucleotides are TGTGCCAGCAGTCGGCTAGCGGGGGACGAGCAGTACTTC. Its translation: CASSRLAGDEQYF.

CDR3 protein: CASSPGQGINEQYF. The CDR3 coding sequence is TGTGCCAGCAGCCCGGGACAGGGAATCAACGAGCAGTACTTC. The rearrangement links TRBV5-6 to TRBJ2-7; 9 positions match TRBD1. This CDR3 contains 14 residues. Looked up from germline, CDR1 is SGHDT and CDR2 is YYEEEE. The ends lost 4 bases at V and 5 bases at J; junction bases unmatched: 7. The full variable domain, its missing parts supplied by reference TRBV5-6 and TRBJ2-7, is DAGVTQSPTHLIKTRGQQVTLRCSPKSGHDTVSWYQQALGQGPQFIFQYYEEEERQRGNFPDRFSGHQFPNYSSELNVNALLLGDSALYLCASSPGQGINEQYFGPGTRLTVT.

For the CDR3, the DNA is TGTGCCAGCAGCTTTCTAAGAACAGCTGAAGCTTTCTTT. Amino acids: CASSFLRTAEAFF. The rearrangement joins TRBV14 to TRBJ1-1; D call uncertain. Germline CDR1 is SGHDN and CDR2 is FVKESK. Trimming left V 5 bases short and J 6 bases short, with 13 bases between. This CDR3 has 13 residues.

The gene calls are TRBV19 and TRBJ2-3, with a tentative D call TRBD1 (6 bases). The V gene lost 7 bases and the J gene lost 2 bases, with 13 bases spanning the gap. The CDR3 runs to 14 residues. Germline CDR1 is LNHDA and CDR2 is SQIVND (reference sequence). CDR3 loop: CASKVGQSTDTQYF. CDR3 sequence (DNA): TGTGCCAGTAAGGTGGGACAATCCACAGATACGCAGTATTTT.

The chain is built from TRBV7-8 and TRBJ2-1; the match to TRBD2 covers 10 bases. Trimming cost V 4 bases and J 0 bases; bases outside gene matches: 21. CDR1 is SGHVS and CDR2 is FQNEAQ in the germline V gene. The CDR3 loop spans 22 amino acids. CDR3 sequence (DNA): TGTGCCAGCAGCTCCCCCCTTATCTGGGGTAGCGGGAGGCCGAGCTCCTACAATGAGCAGTTCTTC. It is translated as CASSSPLIWGSGRPSSYNEQFF.

V gene TRBV5-1 combines with J gene TRBJ2-3, with a weak D call TRBD2 (6 bases). Between the trimmed V and J ends, which lost 3 bases and 1 base, there was a span of 6 bases. The CDR3 sequence is 13 residues long. Germline V gene lookup returns CDR1 SGHRS and CDR2 YFSETQ. The CDR3 protein is CASSSGGTDTQYF. The CDR3, as DNA: TGCGCCAGCAGCTCGGGGGGCACAGATACGCAGTATTTT.

This sequence joins TRBV19 and TRBJ2-1; 7 bases align to TRBD2. The germline V gene has CDR1 LNHDA and CDR2 SQIVND (reference sequence). The trim removed 4 bases at V and 2 bases at J, leaving 11 bases unmatched. The CDR3 is made up of 17 amino acids. The CDR3 coding sequence is TGTGCCAGTAGTAGGATATTGGGGAGGGCCGCCTACAATGAGCAGTTCTTC. This sequence encodes CASSRILGRAAYNEQFF.

The chain links TRBV25-1 to TRBJ2-5; the D gene is possibly TRBD2 (7 bases). The CDR3 is 14 amino acids. Trimming removed 8 bases from V and 1 base from J, with 14 bases in between. Germline CDR1 is MGHDK and CDR2 is SYGVNS. CDR3 nucleotides: TGTGCCAGCGGGTCCGGGGGGCCCCAAGAGACCCAGTACTTC. It specifies CASGSGGPQETQYF. The variable domain in full, completed from reference TRBV25-1 and TRBJ2-5, reads EADIYQTPRYLVIGTGKKITLECSQTMGHDKMYWYQQDPGMELHLIHYSYGVNSTEKGDLSSESTVSRIRTEHFPLTLESARPSHTSQYLCASGSGGPQETQYFGPGTRLLVL.

V gene TRBV18 combines with J gene TRBJ2-1, with 14 bases matching TRBD2. This CDR3 has 17 residues. In germline, CDR1 is KGHSH, CDR2 LQKENI. Trimming cost V 5 bases and J 1 base; bases outside gene matches: 4. The CDR3 sequence is CASSTGLAGDSYNEQFF. CDR3 coding DNA: TGTGCCAGCTCAACGGGACTAGCGGGAGATTCCTACAATGAGCAGTTCTTC. Based on the CDR3 plus reference TRBV18 and TRBJ2-1, the full variable domain is NAGVMQNPRHLVRRRGQEARLRCSPMKGHSHVYWYRQLPEEGLKFMVYLQKENIIDESGMPKERFSAEFPKEGPSILRIQQVVRGDSAAYFCASSTGLAGDSYNEQFFGPGTRLTVL.

This rearrangement joins TRBV20-1 to TRBJ1-2; D ambiguous. Trimming took 7 bases from V and 3 from J, leaving 9 bases between them. The CDR3 consists of 11 residues. From germline, CDR1 is DFQATT and CDR2 SNEGSKA (reference sequence). The CDR3 DNA reads TGCAGTGGTAACGGTGACTATGGCTACACCTTC. Its protein product is CSGNGDYGYTF.

DNA of the CDR3: TGTGCCAGTAGTGTTAGCGGGAGCGTAGCAGATACGCAGTATTTT. It yields the protein CASSVSGSVADTQYF. The J gene is TRBJ2-3, the V gene TRBV19; TRBD2 aligns across 9 bases. V was pared by 5 bases and J by 4 bases, with 7 bases of the junction left unmatched. This CDR3 region has 15 residues. Germline V lookup: CDR1 LNHDA, CDR2 SQIVND (reference sequence).

This chain connects TRBV18 to TRBJ2-2, with D tentatively TRBD2 (5 bases). The germline gives CDR1 KGHSH, CDR2 LQKENI. The CDR3 consists of 16 residues. Trimming pared 1 base from V and 2 bases from J, leaving 11 bases between. CDR3 coding DNA: TGTGCCAGCTCACCACTGCCCGGGGATAACACCGGGGAGCTGTTTTTT. It translates to CASSPLPGDNTGELFF.

The chain joins TRBV7-9 to TRBJ1-2, with TRBD1 identical over 8 bases. In germline, CDR1 is SEHNR, CDR2 FQNEAQ (reference sequence). The CDR3 contains 15 residues. Trimming removed 5 bases from V and 4 bases from J; junction bases left unmatched: 9. The CDR3 spells CASSPPGGEGYGYTF. The CDR3 nucleotides read TGTGCCAGCAGCCCCCCAGGGGGCGAGGGCTATGGCTACACCTTC.

The chain combines TRBV29-1 with TRBJ1-2; TRBD1 aligns across 7 bases. The junction had 6 bases not matched to a gene; V was cut back by 0 bases and J by 5 bases. Germline CDR1 is SQVTM and CDR2 is ANQGSEA. The CDR3 loop spans 14 amino acids. This CDR3 is CSVEDSRGRYGYTF. For the CDR3, the DNA is TGCAGCGTTGAAGATAGTAGGGGGCGTTATGGCTACACCTTC.

This clone occurred once. This rearrangement joins TRBV11-2 to TRBJ2-1; D call uncertain. Per the germline V gene, CDR1 is SGHAT and CDR2 is FQNNGV. V gave up 3 bases and J gave up 2 bases, with 17 bases separating them. This CDR3 has 17 amino acids. The CDR3 coding sequence is TGTGCCAGCAGCTTTGAAGAGGCTTGGGTAGCCTACAATGAGCAGTTCTTC. This translates into CASSFEEAWVAYNEQFF.

J is TRBJ1-2 and V is TRBV7-2, with 7 positions matching TRBD1. This CDR3 has 15 residues. CDR1 and CDR2 (germline): SGHTA, FQGNSA. The ends lost 10 bases at V and 0 bases at J; junction bases unmatched: 11. CDR3 sequence reads: CATGTTGRTNYGYTF. The CDR3 DNA is TGTGCCACGGGAACGACAGGGCGTACTAACTATGGCTACACCTTC.

The V and J genes are TRBV7-8 and TRBJ1-2; D call uncertain. Trimming took off 1 base at V and 5 bases at J, with 8 bases between the two ends. Germline values: CDR1 SGHVS, CDR2 FQNEAQ. The CDR3 sequence is 13 residues long. The chain's CDR3 is CASSLGQKYGYTF. The CDR3 coding sequence is TGTGCCAGCAGCTTAGGTCAGAAGTATGGCTACACCTTC. Based on the CDR3 plus reference TRBV7-8 and TRBJ1-2, the full variable domain is GAGVSQSPRYKVAKRGQDVALRCDPISGHVSLFWYQQALGQGPEFLTYFQNEAQLDKSGLPSDRFFAERPEGSVSTLKIQRTQQEDSAVYLCASSLGQKYGYTFGSGTRLTVV.

This rearrangement joins TRBV18 to TRBJ2-3; a possible D gene is TRBD1 (5 bases). The V end lost 5 bases, the J end lost 6 bases, and 12 bases lay between the germline ends. The CDR3 runs 13 residues. Germline V gives CDR1 KGHSH, CDR2 LQKENI. The CDR3 nucleotides are TGTGCCAGCTCAAGGGGTCTCTCGGATACGCAGTATTTT. It encodes CASSRGLSDTQYF.